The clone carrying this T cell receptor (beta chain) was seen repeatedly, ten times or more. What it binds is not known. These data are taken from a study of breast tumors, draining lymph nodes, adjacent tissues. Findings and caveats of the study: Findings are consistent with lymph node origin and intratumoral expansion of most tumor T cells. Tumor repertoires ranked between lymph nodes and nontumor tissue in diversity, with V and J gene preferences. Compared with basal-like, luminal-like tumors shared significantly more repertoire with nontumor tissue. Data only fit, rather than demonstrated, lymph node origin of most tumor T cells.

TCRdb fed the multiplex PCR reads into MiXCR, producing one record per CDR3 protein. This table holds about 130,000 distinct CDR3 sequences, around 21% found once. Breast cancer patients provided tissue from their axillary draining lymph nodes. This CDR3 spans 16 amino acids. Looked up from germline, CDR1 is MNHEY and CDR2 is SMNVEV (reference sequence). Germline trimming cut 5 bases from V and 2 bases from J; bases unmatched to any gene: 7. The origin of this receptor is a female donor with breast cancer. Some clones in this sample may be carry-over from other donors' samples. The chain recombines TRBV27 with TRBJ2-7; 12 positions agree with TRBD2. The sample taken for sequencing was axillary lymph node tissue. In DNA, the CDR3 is TGTGCCAGCAGTCTCTTGTCTAGCGGGAGGGCCTACGAGCAGTACTTC. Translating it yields CASSLLSSGRAYEQYF.